The table lists the clone carrying this T cell receptor (beta chain) with a few counts. Antigen specificity is unknown. This record comes from a study of graft-versus-host responses after intestinal transplantation. Profiled with immunoSEQ multiplex PCR; TCRdb holds only in-frame clones, not every one. The data contain around 30,000 clones, approximately 90% of them singletons. General observations from the study: Allografts of patients with graft-donor T cell macrochimerism showed high graft-versus-host to host-versus-graft clone ratios.

This CDR3 is 15 amino acids long. Trimming at V came to 2 bases and at J to 5 bases, leaving 3 bases not matched to a gene. CDR1 and CDR2 from the germline V gene are MNHEY and SVGAGI. The J gene is TRBJ1-4, the V gene TRBV6-5, with 9 bases matching TRBD1. The TCR sequence derives from a human patient who received an intestinal transplant, so some T cells may come from the graft donor. The sample here was PBMCs, taken about 430 days after intestinal transplantation. The CDR3 DNA follows: TGTGCCAGCAGTTACACAGGGGGCGGGAATGAAAAACTGTTTTTT. This codes for CASSYTGGGNEKLFF.